The 15 T cell receptor beta chains reported below all come from one sample, sequenced in a study of T cell changes during pregnancy in multiple sclerosis. Sequencing was performed with immunoSEQ multiplex PCR; in TCRdb, only in-frame clones are kept and a portion is missing. The top ten hold roughly 0.3% of the sample, which has under 70,000 clones, 85% to 95% seen once. Sequenced here: CD4+ T cells from peripheral blood mononuclear cells, sampled after pregnancy. All receptors come from a female donor with multiple sclerosis, enrolled in a pregnancy study.

The V and J genes are TRBV2 and TRBJ2-1; a weak D match, TRBD1 (6 bases). The V gene's germline CDR1 is SNHLY and CDR2 FYNNEI. The CDR3 extends over 15 amino acids. The germline V and J ends were trimmed by 6 bases and 4 bases, with 16 bases remaining between them. The CDR3 bases are TGTGCCAGCAGGGGGACAAGGGGCAGTTACAATGAGCAGTTCTTC. It yields the protein CASRGTRGSYNEQFF.

V and J are TRBV6-5 and TRBJ2-7; D may be TRBD2 (7 bases). The V end was cut by 7 bases, the J end by 4 bases, with 14 bases between. Germline CDR1 MNHEY, CDR2 SVGAGI. There are 13 residues in the CDR3. This CDR3 is CASTLRGGYEQYF. The CDR3 bases are TGTGCCAGCACCTTGAGGGGGGGGTACGAGCAGTACTTC.

V usage is TRBV7-7 and J usage is TRBJ2-7; 10 nucleotides agree with TRBD2. The CDR3 length is 15 residues. V was pared by 5 bases and J by 2 bases, with 6 bases of the junction left unmatched. Germline V lookup: CDR1 SSHAT, CDR2 FNYEAQ (reference sequence). The CDR3 protein is CASSVLAGETYEQYF. The CDR3 bases are TGTGCCAGCAGCGTGCTAGCGGGGGAAACCTACGAGCAGTACTTC.

This chain joins TRBV18 and TRBJ2-7; 8 positions match TRBD1. V lost 8 bases and J lost 5; bases outside the gene matches: 11. CDR1 KGHSH and CDR2 LQKENI come from the germline V gene. The CDR3 totals 14 residues. The CDR3 here is CASRSGQGGNEQYF. The DNA of the CDR3 is TGTGCCAGCCGAAGCGGACAGGGAGGTAACGAGCAGTACTTC.

The gene calls are TRBV7-3 and TRBJ2-7; tentative D call: TRBD2 (6 bases). The CDR3 spans 14 residues. Trimming shortened V by 4 bases and J by 4 bases, and 14 bases separated the two germline ends. The germline CDR1 and CDR2 sequences are SGHTA and FQGTGA. CDR3 protein: CASSSGSGRYEQYF. CDR3 nucleotide sequence: TGTGCCAGCAGCTCGGGTAGCGGCAGATACGAGCAGTACTTC. Together with reference TRBV7-3 and TRBJ2-7, the CDR3 gives the full variable domain: GAGVSQTPSNKVTEKGKYVELRCDPISGHTALYWYRQSLGQGPEFLIYFQGTGAADDSGLPNDRFFAVRPEGSVSTLKIQRTERGDSAVYLCASSSGSGRYEQYFGPGTRLTVT.

J is TRBJ2-5 and V is TRBV4-1; maybe TRBD1 (6 bases). The V and J ends lost 0 bases and 5 bases respectively, with 22 bases between them. From germline, CDR1 is MGHRA and CDR2 YSYEKL. The length of the CDR3 is 18 residues. Here the CDR3 reads CASSQDLGSGTQGETQYF. CDR3 coding DNA: TGCGCCAGCAGCCAAGATTTAGGGAGCGGCACGCAGGGGGAGACCCAGTACTTC.

The chain combines TRBV18 with TRBJ1-1, with D perhaps matching TRBD1 (6 bases). V lost 3 bases to trimming and J lost 5 bases, with 16 bases between them. Per germline, CDR1 KGHSH and CDR2 LQKENI. The CDR3 totals 15 residues. CDR3 sequence reads: CASSPAGRGGTEAFF. The CDR3 region has the DNA TGTGCCAGCTCACCCGCGGGGAGGGGGGGAACTGAAGCTTTCTTT. Together with reference TRBV18 and TRBJ1-1, the CDR3 gives the full variable domain: NAGVMQNPRHLVRRRGQEARLRCSPMKGHSHVYWYRQLPEEGLKFMVYLQKENIIDESGMPKERFSAEFPKEGPSILRIQQVVRGDSAAYFCASSPAGRGGTEAFFGQGTRLTVV.

This rearrangement joins TRBV7-6 to TRBJ2-7, with 10 bases lining up with TRBD1. Per the germline V gene, CDR1 is SGHVS and CDR2 is FNYEAQ. The CDR3 has 20 residues. The J segment lost 2 bases and the V segment lost 0 bases, leaving 16 bases of the junction unmatched. As DNA, the CDR3 is TGTGCCAGCAGCTTAGCCCGAACTCCCCAAGCAGGGACAGGGGCCTACGAGCAGTACTTC. Translated: CASSLARTPQAGTGAYEQYF.

The chain combines TRBV5-6 with TRBJ1-5; TRBD1 agrees at 7 bases. Per the germline V gene, CDR1 is SGHDT and CDR2 is YYEEEE. The CDR3 contains 15 residues. The V and J ends lost 4 bases and 2 bases, in that order; junction bases with no gene match: 6. The chain's CDR3 is CASSAQGLGNQPQHF. The CDR3 coding sequence is TGTGCCAGCAGCGCACAGGGGCTAGGCAATCAGCCCCAGCATTTT.

V usage is TRBV5-1 and J usage is TRBJ2-1; perhaps TRBD2 as D (6 bases). Deletions cut 4 bases from V and 8 bases from J, with 19 bases between. Germline CDR1 is SGHRS and CDR2 is YFSETQ. This CDR3 has 15 residues. The CDR3 DNA is TGCGCCAGCAGCCCCACTAGCAAGGGCAGCGATGAGCAGTTCTTC. Translating gives CASSPTSKGSDEQFF.

The rearrangement joins TRBV10-2 to TRBJ1-4; no definite D call. Germline V gene lookup returns CDR1 WSHSY and CDR2 SAAADI. V lost 0 bases, J lost 6 bases, and 11 bases lay in between. The CDR3 runs to 15 residues. CDR3 in DNA: TGCGCCAGCAGTGAGTCGACACGTTCCTATGAAAAACTGTTTTTT. Its translation: CASSESTRSYEKLFF.

This clone was found a few times. V is TRBV19 and J is TRBJ1-5; no clear D gene. Trimming removed 6 bases at V and 2 bases at J, with 11 bases between. The CDR3 sequence is 14 residues long. Germline CDR1 LNHDA, CDR2 SQIVND (reference sequence). The CDR3 region has the DNA TGTGCCAGTAGCCCTAGAGGAGGCAATCAGCCCCAGCATTTT. This gives the protein CASSPRGGNQPQHF.

This chain links TRBV4-1 with TRBJ2-7; 9 nucleotides match TRBD2. Trimming removed 1 base from V and 4 bases from J; junction bases left unmatched: 8. CDR1 and CDR2 (germline): MGHRA, YSYEKL. The CDR3 spans 16 residues. The CDR3 loop reads CASSQVASGAMYEQYF. In DNA form, the CDR3 reads TGCGCCAGCAGCCAAGTAGCTAGCGGGGCAATGTACGAGCAGTACTTC.

This clone was counted a few times. The gene calls are TRBV27 and TRBJ1-5; 7 nucleotides line up with TRBD1. CDR1 is MNHEY, CDR2 SMNVEV, per germline (reference sequence). The CDR3 runs to 15 residues. Unmatched junction bases numbered 2, after V lost 3 bases and J lost 0 bases. As DNA, the CDR3 is TGTGCCAGCAGTTTGGACAGGTTTAGCAATCAGCCCCAGCATTTT. Translating gives CASSLDRFSNQPQHF.

V is TRBV6-5 and J is TRBJ1-6; 8 nucleotides match TRBD1. The CDR3 spans 14 residues. The germline V gene encodes CDR1 MNHEY and CDR2 SVGAGI. V was clipped by 4 bases and J by 10 bases; unmatched bases: 6. The CDR3 bases are TGTGCCAGCAGTTTGGACAGGGCGGGATCACCCCTCCACTTT. Its protein is CASSLDRAGSPLHF.